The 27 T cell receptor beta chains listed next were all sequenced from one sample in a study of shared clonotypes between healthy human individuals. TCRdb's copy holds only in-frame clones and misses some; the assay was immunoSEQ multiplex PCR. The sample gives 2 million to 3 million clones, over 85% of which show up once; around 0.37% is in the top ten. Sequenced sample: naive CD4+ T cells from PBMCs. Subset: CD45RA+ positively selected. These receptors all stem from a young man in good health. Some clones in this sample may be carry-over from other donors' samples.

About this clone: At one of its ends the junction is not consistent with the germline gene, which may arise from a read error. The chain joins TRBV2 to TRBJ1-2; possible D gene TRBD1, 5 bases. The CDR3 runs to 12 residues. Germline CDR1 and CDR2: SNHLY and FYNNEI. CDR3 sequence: CASREDSYGYTF. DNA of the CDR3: TGTGCCAGCAGGGAAGACAGTTATGGCTACACCTTC.

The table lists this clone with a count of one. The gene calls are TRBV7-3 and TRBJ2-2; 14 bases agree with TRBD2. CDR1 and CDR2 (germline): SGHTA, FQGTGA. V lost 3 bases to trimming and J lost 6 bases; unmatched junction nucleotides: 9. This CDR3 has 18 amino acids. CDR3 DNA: TGTGCCAGCAGCTTTGGGACTAGCGGGGGCATTGGAGCCGGGGAGCTGTTTTTT. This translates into CASSFGTSGGIGAGELFF.

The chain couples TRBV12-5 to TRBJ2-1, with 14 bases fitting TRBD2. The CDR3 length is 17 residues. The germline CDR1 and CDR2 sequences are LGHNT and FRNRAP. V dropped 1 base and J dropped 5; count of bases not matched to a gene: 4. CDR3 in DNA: TGTGCTAGTGGTTTGGGGGGACTAGCGGGAGTTAACAATGAGCAGTTCTTC. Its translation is CASGLGGLAGVNNEQFF.

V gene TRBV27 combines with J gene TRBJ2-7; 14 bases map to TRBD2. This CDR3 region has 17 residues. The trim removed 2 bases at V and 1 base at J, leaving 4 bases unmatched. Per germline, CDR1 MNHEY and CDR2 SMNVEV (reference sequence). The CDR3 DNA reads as TGTGCCAGCAGTTTACTCGGGACTAGCGGGAGTTCCTACGAGCAGTACTTC. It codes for CASSLLGTSGSSYEQYF.

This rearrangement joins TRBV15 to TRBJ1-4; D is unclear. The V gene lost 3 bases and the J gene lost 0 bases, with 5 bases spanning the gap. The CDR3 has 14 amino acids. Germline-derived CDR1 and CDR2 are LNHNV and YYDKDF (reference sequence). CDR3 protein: CATSRAATNEKLFF. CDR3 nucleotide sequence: TGTGCCACCAGCAGGGCTGCAACTAATGAAAAACTGTTTTTT.

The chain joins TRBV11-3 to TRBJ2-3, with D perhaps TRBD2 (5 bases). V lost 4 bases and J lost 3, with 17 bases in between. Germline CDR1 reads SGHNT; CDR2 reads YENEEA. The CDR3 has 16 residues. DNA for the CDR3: TGTGCCAGCAGCTCAACCGCCTATCGGGGAACAGATACGCAGTATTTT. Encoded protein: CASSSTAYRGTDTQYF.

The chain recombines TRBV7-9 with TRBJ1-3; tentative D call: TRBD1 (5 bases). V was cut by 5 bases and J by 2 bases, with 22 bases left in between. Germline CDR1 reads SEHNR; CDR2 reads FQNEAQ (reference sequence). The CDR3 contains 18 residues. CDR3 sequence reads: CASSLRASGMGAGNTIYF. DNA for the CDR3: TGTGCCAGCAGCCTACGGGCTTCGGGGATGGGGGCTGGAAACACCATATATTTT.

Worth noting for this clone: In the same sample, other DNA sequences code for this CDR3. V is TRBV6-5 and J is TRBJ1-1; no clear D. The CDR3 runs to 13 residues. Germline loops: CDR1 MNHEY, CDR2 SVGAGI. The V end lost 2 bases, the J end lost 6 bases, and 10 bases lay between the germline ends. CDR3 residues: CASSYVGSAEAFF. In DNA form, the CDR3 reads TGTGCCAGCAGTTACGTAGGTAGCGCTGAAGCTTTCTTT.

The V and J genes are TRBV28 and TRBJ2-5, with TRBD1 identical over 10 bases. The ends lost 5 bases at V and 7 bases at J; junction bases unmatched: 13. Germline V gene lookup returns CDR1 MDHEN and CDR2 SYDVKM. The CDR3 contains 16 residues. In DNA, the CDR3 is TGTGCCAGCAGTGTACCGGGACAGGGGAGCGGCGGGACCCAGTACTTC. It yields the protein CASSVPGQGSGGTQYF.

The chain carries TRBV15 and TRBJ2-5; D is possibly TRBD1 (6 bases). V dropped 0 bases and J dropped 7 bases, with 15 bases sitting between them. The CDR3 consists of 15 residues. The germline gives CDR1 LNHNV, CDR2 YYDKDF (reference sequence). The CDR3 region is CATSRDRAGDTTQYF. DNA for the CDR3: TGTGCCACCAGCAGAGATCGGGCAGGGGATACGACCCAGTACTTC.

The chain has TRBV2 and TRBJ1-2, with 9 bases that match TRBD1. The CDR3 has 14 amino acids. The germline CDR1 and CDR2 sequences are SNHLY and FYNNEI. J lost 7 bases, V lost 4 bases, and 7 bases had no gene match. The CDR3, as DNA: TGTGCCAGCAGTGTCTCGGGACAGGGATTTGGCTACACCTTC. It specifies CASSVSGQGFGYTF.

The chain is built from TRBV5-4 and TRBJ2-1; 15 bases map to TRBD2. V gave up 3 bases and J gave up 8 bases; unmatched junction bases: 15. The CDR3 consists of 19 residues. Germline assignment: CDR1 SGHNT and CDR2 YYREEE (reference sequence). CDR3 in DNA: TGTGCCAGCAGCTCGGGACTAGCGGGAGGTAGGATTTGGGGGGATGAGCAGTTCTTC. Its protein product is CASSSGLAGGRIWGDEQFF.

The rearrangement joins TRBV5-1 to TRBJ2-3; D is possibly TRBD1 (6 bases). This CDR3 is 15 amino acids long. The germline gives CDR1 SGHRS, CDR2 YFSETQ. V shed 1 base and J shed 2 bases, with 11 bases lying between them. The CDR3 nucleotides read TGCGCCAGCAGCTTGTACAGGGCCCCCACAGATACGCAGTATTTT. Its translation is CASSLYRAPTDTQYF.

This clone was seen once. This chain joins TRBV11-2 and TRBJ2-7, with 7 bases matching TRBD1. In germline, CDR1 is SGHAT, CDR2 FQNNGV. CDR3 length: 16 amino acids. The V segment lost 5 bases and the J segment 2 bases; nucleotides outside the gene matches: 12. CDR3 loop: CASSILRRGNTYEQYF. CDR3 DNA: TGTGCCAGCAGCATTCTACGCAGGGGGAACACCTACGAGCAGTACTTC.

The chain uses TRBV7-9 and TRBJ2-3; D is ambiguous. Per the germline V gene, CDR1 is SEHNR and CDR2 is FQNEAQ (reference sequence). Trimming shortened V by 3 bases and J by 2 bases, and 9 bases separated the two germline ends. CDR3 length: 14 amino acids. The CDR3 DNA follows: TGTGCCAGCAGCTTCAGTTCTCACACAGATACGCAGTATTTT. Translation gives CASSFSSHTDTQYF.

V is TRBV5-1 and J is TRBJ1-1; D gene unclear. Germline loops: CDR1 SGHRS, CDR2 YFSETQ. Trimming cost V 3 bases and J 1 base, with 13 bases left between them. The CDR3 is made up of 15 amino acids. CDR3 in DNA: TGCGCCAGCAGCTGGGGAACGGTGGGGAACACTGAAGCTTTCTTT. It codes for CASSWGTVGNTEAFF.

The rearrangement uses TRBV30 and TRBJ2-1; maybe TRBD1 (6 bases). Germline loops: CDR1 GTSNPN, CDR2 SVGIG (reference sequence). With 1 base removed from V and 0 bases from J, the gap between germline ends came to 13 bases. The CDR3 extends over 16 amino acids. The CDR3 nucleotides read TGTGCCTGGAGTGGCAACCAGGGGTTCTCCTACAATGAGCAGTTCTTC. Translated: CAWSGNQGFSYNEQFF.

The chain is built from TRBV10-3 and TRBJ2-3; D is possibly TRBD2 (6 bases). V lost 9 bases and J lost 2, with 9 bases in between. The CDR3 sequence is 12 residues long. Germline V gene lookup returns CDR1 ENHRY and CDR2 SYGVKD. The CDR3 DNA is TGTGCCATGGGCGGGAACACAGATACGCAGTATTTT. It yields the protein CAMGGNTDTQYF.

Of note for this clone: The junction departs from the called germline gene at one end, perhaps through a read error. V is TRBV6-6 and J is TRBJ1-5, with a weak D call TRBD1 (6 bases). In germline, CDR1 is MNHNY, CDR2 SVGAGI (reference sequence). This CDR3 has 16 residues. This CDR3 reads CTSSYSSGGEFQPQHF. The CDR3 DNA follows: TGTACCAGCAGTTACTCATCCGGGGGCGAATTTCAGCCCCAGCATTTT.

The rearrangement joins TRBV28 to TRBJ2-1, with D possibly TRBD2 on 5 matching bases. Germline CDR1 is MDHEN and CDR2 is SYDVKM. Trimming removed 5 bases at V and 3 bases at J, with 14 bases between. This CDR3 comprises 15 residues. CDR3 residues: CASSGRTGVYNEQFF. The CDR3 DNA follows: TGTGCCAGCAGTGGACGGACTGGGGTCTACAATGAGCAGTTCTTC.

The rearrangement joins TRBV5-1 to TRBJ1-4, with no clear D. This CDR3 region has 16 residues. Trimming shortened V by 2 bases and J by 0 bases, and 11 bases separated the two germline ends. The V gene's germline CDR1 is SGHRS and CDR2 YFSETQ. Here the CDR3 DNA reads TGCGCCAGCAGCTTCGGGCAGACCTCAACTAATGAAAAACTGTTTTTT. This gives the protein CASSFGQTSTNEKLFF.

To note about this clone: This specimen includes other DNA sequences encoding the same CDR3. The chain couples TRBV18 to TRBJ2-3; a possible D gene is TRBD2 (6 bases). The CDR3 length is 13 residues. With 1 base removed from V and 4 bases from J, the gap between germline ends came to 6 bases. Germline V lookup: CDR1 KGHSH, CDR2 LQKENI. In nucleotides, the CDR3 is TGTGCCAGCTCACCACGGGAGGCAGATACGCAGTATTTT. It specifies CASSPREADTQYF. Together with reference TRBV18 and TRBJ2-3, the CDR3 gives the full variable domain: NAGVMQNPRHLVRRRGQEARLRCSPMKGHSHVYWYRQLPEEGLKFMVYLQKENIIDESGMPKERFSAEFPKEGPSILRIQQVVRGDSAAYFCASSPREADTQYFGPGTRLTVL.

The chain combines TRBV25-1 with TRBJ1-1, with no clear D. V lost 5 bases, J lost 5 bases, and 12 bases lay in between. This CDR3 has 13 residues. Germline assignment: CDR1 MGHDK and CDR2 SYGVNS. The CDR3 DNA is TGTGCCAGCAGTAGACGAGAAGGGACTGAAGCTTTCTTT. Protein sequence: CASSRREGTEAFF.

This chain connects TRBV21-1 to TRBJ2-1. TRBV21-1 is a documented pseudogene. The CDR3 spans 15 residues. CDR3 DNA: TGTGCCAGCAGCACGACCCCCGGCTCCTACAATGAGCAGTTCTTC. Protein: CASSTTPGSYNEQFF.

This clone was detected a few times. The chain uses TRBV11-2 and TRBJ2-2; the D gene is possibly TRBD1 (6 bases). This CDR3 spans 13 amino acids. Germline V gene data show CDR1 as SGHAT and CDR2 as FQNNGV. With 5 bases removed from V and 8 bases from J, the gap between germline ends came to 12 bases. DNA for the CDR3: TGTGCCAGCAGCCAACAGGGATTTGGGGAGCTGTTTTTT. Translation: CASSQQGFGELFF.

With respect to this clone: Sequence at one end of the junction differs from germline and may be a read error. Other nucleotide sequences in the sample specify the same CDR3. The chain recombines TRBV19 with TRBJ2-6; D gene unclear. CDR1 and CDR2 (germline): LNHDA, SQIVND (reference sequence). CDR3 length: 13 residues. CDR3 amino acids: CASSFPGANVLTF. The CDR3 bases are TGTGCCAGTAGTTTCCCTGGTGCCAACGTCCTGACTTTC.

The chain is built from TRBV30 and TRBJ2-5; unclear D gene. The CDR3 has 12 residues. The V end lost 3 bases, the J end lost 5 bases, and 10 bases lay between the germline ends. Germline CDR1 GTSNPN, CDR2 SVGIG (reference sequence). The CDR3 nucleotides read TGTGCCTGGAGGGGTTCCTCCGAGACCCAGTACTTC. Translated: CAWRGSSETQYF.